The present entry profiles one TCR beta chain with its context. Looked up from germline, CDR1 is SEHNR and CDR2 is FQNEAQ (reference sequence). V trimming: 5 bases; J trimming: 6 bases; junction bases outside the gene matches: 12. The CDR3 covers 15 residues. The source of the sample is a study of blood T cell repertoires in COVID-19. Assay used: immunoSEQ multiplex PCR; TCRdb lists only in-frame clones, some missing. Of tens of thousands of clones in the sample, under 90% are singletons; the top ten hold 3% to 4%. The sequence derives from a woman in her seventies with acute or convalescent COVID-19. The J gene is TRBJ1-2, the V gene TRBV7-9, with 7 bases matching TRBD1. The sequencing sample was made of peripheral blood. This chain's CDR3 is CASSIFRQGEDGYTF. The CDR3 DNA follows: TGTGCCAGCAGCATCTTTCGGCAGGGGGAAGATGGCTACACCTTC. The full variable domain, rest sourced from reference TRBV7-9 and TRBJ1-2, is DTGVSQNPRHKITKRGQNVTFRCDPISEHNRLYWYRQTLGQGPEFLTYFQNEAQLEKSRLLSDRFSAERPKGSFSTLEIQRTEQGDSAMYLCASSIFRQGEDGYTFGSGTRLTVV.